The T cell receptor (beta chain) described here comes from a study of blood T cells in healthy people across ages. Primers used in a second PCR of about 7 to 11 cycles were a sample-barcoded 5' primer and a J-beta primer mix. TCRdb recomputed calls from the 5' RACE reads with MiXCR, one row per CDR3 protein. The repertoire consists of 1.5 million to 2 million distinct CDR3 sequences, with roughly 49% occurring once and the leading ten covering over 2%. The CDR3 is made up of 14 amino acids. The germline V gene encodes CDR1 MNHEY and CDR2 SVGAGI. Trimming at V came to 6 bases and at J to 3 bases, leaving 3 bases not matched to a gene.

This TCR derives from a woman in her thirties or forties in good health. The chain is built from TRBV6-5 and TRBJ2-7, with 12 bases that match TRBD1. The sample comprised blood. CDR3 DNA sequence: TGTGCCAGCAGGGGACAGGGGGCTGTCTACGAGCAGTACTTC. Translation gives CASRGQGAVYEQYF.